Listed below are T cell receptor beta chains from one sample, sequenced in a study of untreated major depressive disorder. Profiling relied on immunoSEQ multiplex PCR, and the TCRdb table lists in-frame clones only, not all of them. The data hold about 19,000 clones, with about 85% observed a single time. Specimen: CD4+ T cells from PBMCs. These receptors all come from a woman between 25 and 40 years old in good health. The CDR3 runs from the conserved cysteine through the conserved F or W. Each record gives: J gene, V gene, clone size, D gene, CDR3 DNA, CDR3 protein. D genes are given only for firm matches. The size entry is marked missing in some rows and otherwise reads once, few, many or a size class.

TRBJ1-6	TRBV19	-	-	TGTGCCAGTAGCTATGGAGAACAAGAGTCACCCCTCCACTTT	CASSYGEQESPLHF
TRBJ2-7	TRBV15	-	-	TGTGCCACCAGCAGAGAGGTGCAGGGTGCCAGCGAGCAGTACTTC	CATSREVQGASEQYF
TRBJ2-7	TRBV7-6	-	TRBD2	TGTGCCAGCAGCTACACCGGGACTAGTACTCCTTACGAGCAGTACTTC	CASSYTGTSTPYEQYF
TRBJ2-3	TRBV6-1	-	TRBD2	TGTGCCAGCAGTGGGTCTAGCGGTCGTGTGGGGAATACGCAGTATTTT	CASSGSSGRVGNTQYF
TRBJ1-4	TRBV5-4	-	-	TGTGCCAGCAGCCTACACCGGGACAATGAAAAACTGTTTTTT	CASSLHRDNEKLFF
TRBJ2-2	TRBV27	once	TRBD2	TGTGCCAGCAGTTTTTCTAGCGGGAGGAGGGACACCGGGGAGCTGTTTTTT	CASSFSSGRRDTGELFF
TRBJ2-7	TRBV5-4	-	-	TGTGCCAGCAGCTTTAGCGGTGGGGCCTACGAGCAGTACTTC	CASSFSGGAYEQYF
TRBJ1-5	TRBV6-4	-	TRBD1	TGTGCCAGCAGTGATTATCTGGACAGGACCGAGCGAGATAGCAATCAGCCCCAGCATTTT	CASSDYLDRTERDSNQPQHF
TRBJ2-3	TRBV2	-	TRBD2	TGTGCCAGCCTAGCGGGAGTGAGCACAGATACGCAGTATTTT	CASLAGVSTDTQYF
TRBJ2-7	TRBV25-1	few	TRBD2	TGTGCCAGCAGCCCGAGGACTAGCGGGTTCTCCTACGAGCAGTACTTC	CASSPRTSGFSYEQYF
TRBJ1-1	TRBV27	-	-	TGTGCCAGCAGTTTTTCCGGGGCGGACACTGAAGCTTTCTTT	CASSFSGADTEAFF
TRBJ2-3	TRBV2	-	TRBD2	TGTGCCAGCAGTGGACTAGCGGGAGGTTTCACAGATACGCAGTATTTT	CASSGLAGGFTDTQYF
TRBJ1-5	TRBV18	once	-	TGTGCCAGCTCACCACTAAGGGGCGAGAATCAGCCCCAGCATTTT	CASSPLRGENQPQHF
TRBJ2-5	TRBV7-6	-	-	TGTGCCAGCAGCTTCTCTGGAGCGGAGACCCAGTACTTC	CASSFSGAETQYF
TRBJ1-1	TRBV19	-	-	TGTGCCAGTAGCGAAAACAGGGTTTGGAACACTGAAGCTTTCTTT	CASSENRVWNTEAFF
TRBJ2-3	TRBV29-1	-	TRBD1	TGCAGCGTTGAAGGCCTCGGACAGGGGGCAACAGATACGCAGTATTTT	CSVEGLGQGATDTQYF
TRBJ1-6	TRBV30	-	-	TGTGCCTGGACAAGGGGGAATTCACCCCTCCACTTT	CAWTRGNSPLHF
TRBJ1-5	TRBV19	-	TRBD1	TGTGCCAGTAGCTGGGTACAGGGGGAAAATCAGCCCCAGCATTTT	CASSWVQGENQPQHF
TRBJ2-1	TRBV5-1	-	TRBD1	TGCGCCAGCAGCTGGGACAGGGCTTACAATGAGCAGTTCTTC	CASSWDRAYNEQFF
TRBJ2-3	TRBV6-1	-	TRBD2	TGTGCCAGCAGTGAACTGAGTAGCGGGAGGGATACGCAGTATTTT	CASSELSSGRDTQYF
TRBJ2-7	TRBV2	-	TRBD1	TGTGCCAGCAGTGGGACAGGCCGAAGCTCCTACGAGCAGTACTTC	CASSGTGRSSYEQYF
TRBJ2-1	TRBV7-7	-	TRBD2	TGTGCTAGCAGCCGACGACTAGCGGAAGACAATGAGCAGTTCTTC	CASSRRLAEDNEQFF
TRBJ1-1	TRBV30	-	-	TGTGCCTGGAGTGGTAACGCGGAAGCTTTCTTT	CAWSGNAEAFF
TRBJ2-7	TRBV7-2	-	TRBD2	TGTGCCAGCAGCCTGACTAGCGGGAGTGAGTACGAGCAGTACTTC	CASSLTSGSEYEQYF
TRBJ1-1	TRBV18	-	-	TGTGCCAGCTCACTAGGGGTAGCGTCCGGGGGGACTGAAGCTTTCTTT	CASSLGVASGGTEAFF
TRBJ2-7	TRBV6-1	-	-	TGTGCCAGCAGTGAAAAAAGAGACAGGAGTTACGAGCAGTACTTC	CASSEKRDRSYEQYF
TRBJ2-7	TRBV15	-	-	TGTGCCACCAGCAGAGATCCCAGCGTGGCTTCCTACGAGCAGTACTTC	CATSRDPSVASYEQYF
TRBJ2-7	TRBV6-1	-	-	TGTGCCAGCCACGTGGAGGGGGGTTCCCACGAGCAGTACTTC	CASHVEGGSHEQYF
TRBJ2-7	TRBV4-2	-	TRBD2	TGTGCCAGCAGCCAAGAATCCGGGAGGTACGAGCAGTACTTC	CASSQESGRYEQYF
TRBJ1-4	TRBV9	-	-	TGTGCCAGCAGCGTAATCCCGGACACAAATGAAAAACTGTTTTTT	CASSVIPDTNEKLFF
TRBJ1-5	TRBV19	-	-	TGTGCCAGTCGCGAGCAATTAAGCCAGCCCCAGCATTTT	CASREQLSQPQHF
TRBJ2-3	TRBV30	-	-	TGTGCCTGCCGGGACCCAGGCCCAGATACGCAGTATTTT	CACRDPGPDTQYF
TRBJ2-7	TRBV29-1	-	-	TGCAGCGTTCTACGCGTAAACGAGCAGTACTTC	CSVLRVNEQYF
TRBJ2-3	TRBV29-1	-	-	TGCAGCGTTGAACCCCTGTCCGGAGATACGCAGTATTTT	CSVEPLSGDTQYF
TRBJ2-3	TRBV4-1	-	TRBD1	TGCGCCAGCAGCCAGTCCCGGGACAGGGTTTTT	CASSQSRDRVF
TRBJ2-5	TRBV7-2	-	-	TGTGCCAGCAGCAGGGACCCAAACTTAGAGACCCAGTACTTC	CASSRDPNLETQYF
TRBJ1-1	TRBV6-5	-	-	TGTGCCAGCAGTTACGGGGGACATTGGGCCACTGAAGCTTTCTTT	CASSYGGHWATEAFF
TRBJ2-7	TRBV7-2	few	-	TGTGCCAGCAGCCCAGCCTACGAGCAGTACTTC	CASSPAYEQYF
TRBJ2-6	TRBV4-1	-	TRBD1	TGCGCCAGCAGCCAAGGAGGAAGGGGGCGTACTGGGGCCAACGTCCTGACTTTC	CASSQGGRGRTGANVLTF
TRBJ1-2	TRBV6-5	-	-	TGTGCCAGCAGTTACCCGAGGGGATCCTCCTATGGCTACACCTTC	CASSYPRGSSYGYTF
TRBJ1-2	TRBV9	-	TRBD1	TGTGCCAGCAGCCATATGTCCCGGGACAGGGCCCCATTCTATGGCTACACCTTC	CASSHMSRDRAPFYGYTF
TRBJ1-4	TRBV27	few	-	TGTGCCAGCAGTTTATCTACAGGGAGCGAAAAACTGTTTTTT	CASSLSTGSEKLFF
TRBJ2-5	TRBV30	-	TRBD1	TGTGCCCGTGCGTCAGGGGGAGCGACCCAGTACTTC	CARASGGATQYF
TRBJ2-5	TRBV10-3	-	-	TGTGCCATCAGTGGGGGGGGCAGCCGCGAGACCCAGTACTTC	CAISGGGSRETQYF
TRBJ2-1	TRBV28	-	-	TGTGCCAGCAGTTCATTGAGTGAGCAGTTCTTC	CASSSLSEQFF
TRBJ2-7	TRBV11-3	medium-sized	-	TGTGCCAGCAGGTGGGACGCGGGATGCGAGCAGTACTTC	CASRWDAGCEQYF
TRBJ2-6	TRBV4-1	once	-	TGCGCCAGCAGCCAAGATTTGGGGAGTGGGGCCAACGTCCTGACTTTC	CASSQDLGSGANVLTF
TRBJ2-1	TRBV5-4	-	TRBD1	TGTGCCAGCAGCCCCGGGACAGGGCTCGGCTACAATGAGCAGTTCTTC	CASSPGTGLGYNEQFF
TRBJ2-7	TRBV25-1	-	-	TGTGCCAGCAGTGAATCAGAGGCGGGAACCTACGAGCAGTACTTC	CASSESEAGTYEQYF
TRBJ2-3	TRBV2	-	TRBD2	TGTGCCAGCAGCGCGCCTGGGGCACCGACTAGCGGGAGTCAAGATACGCAGTATTTT	CASSAPGAPTSGSQDTQYF
TRBJ2-5	TRBV7-8	once	-	TGTGCCAGCAGCTTTATCAGTTCAGAGACCCAGTACTTC	CASSFISSETQYF
TRBJ2-7	TRBV11-2	-	TRBD1	TGTGCCAGCCTGTCTGGGACAGGGCGGTACGAGCAGTACTTC	CASLSGTGRYEQYF
TRBJ1-6	TRBV6-5	few	-	TGTGCCAGCAGTCTGCCGGGGTCACCCCTCCACTTT	CASSLPGSPLHF
TRBJ1-5	TRBV19	-	-	TGTGCCAGTAGTATGGGGGGGCTTACAAATCAGCCCCAGCATTTT	CASSMGGLTNQPQHF
TRBJ2-7	TRBV11-2	-	TRBD2	TGTGCCAGCAGCTTAGTAGGGGCGGGAGGGATCTCCTACGAGCAGTACTTC	CASSLVGAGGISYEQYF
TRBJ2-7	TRBV27	-	-	TGTGCCAGCAGGGGGGCAGCAGCGTACTACGAGCAGTACTTC	CASRGAAAYYEQYF